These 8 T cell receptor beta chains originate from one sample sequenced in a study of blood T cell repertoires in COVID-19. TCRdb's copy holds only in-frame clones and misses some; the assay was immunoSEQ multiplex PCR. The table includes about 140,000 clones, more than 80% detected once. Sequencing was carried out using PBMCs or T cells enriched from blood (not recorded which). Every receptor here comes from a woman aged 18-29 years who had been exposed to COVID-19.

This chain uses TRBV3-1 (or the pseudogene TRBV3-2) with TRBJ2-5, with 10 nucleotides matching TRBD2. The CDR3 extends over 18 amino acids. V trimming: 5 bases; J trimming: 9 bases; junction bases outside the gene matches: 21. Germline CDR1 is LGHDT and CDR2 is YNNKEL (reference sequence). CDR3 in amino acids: CASSKHPGLAGVRVAQYF. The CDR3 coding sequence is TGTGCCAGCAGCAAACACCCCGGTCTAGCGGGAGTTCGGGTCGCCCAGTACTTC.

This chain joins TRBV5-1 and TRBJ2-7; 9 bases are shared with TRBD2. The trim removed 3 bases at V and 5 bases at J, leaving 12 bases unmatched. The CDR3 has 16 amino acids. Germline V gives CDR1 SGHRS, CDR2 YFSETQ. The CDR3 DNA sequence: TGCGCCAGCAGCTCAACCCTGGGACTAGCATCCCACGAGCAGTACTTC. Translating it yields CASSSTLGLASHEQYF.

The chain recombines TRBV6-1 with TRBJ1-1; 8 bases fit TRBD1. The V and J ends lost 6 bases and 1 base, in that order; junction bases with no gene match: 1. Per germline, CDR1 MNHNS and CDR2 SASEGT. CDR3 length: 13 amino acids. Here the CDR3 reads CASRDRANTEAFF. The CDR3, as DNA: TGTGCCAGCAGGGACAGGGCGAACACTGAAGCTTTCTTT.

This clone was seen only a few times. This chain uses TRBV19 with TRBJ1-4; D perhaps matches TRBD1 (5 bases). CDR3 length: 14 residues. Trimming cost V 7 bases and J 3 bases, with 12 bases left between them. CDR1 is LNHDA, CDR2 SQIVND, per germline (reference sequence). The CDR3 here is CASTIRASNEKLFF. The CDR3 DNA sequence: TGTGCCAGTACCATCAGGGCCTCTAATGAAAAACTGTTTTTT. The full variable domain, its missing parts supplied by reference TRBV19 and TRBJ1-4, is DGGITQSPKYLFRKEGQNVTLSCEQNLNHDAMYWYRQDPGQGLRLIYYSQIVNDFQKGDIAEGYSVSREKKESFPLTVTSAQKNPTAFYLCASTIRASNEKLFFGSGTQLSVL.

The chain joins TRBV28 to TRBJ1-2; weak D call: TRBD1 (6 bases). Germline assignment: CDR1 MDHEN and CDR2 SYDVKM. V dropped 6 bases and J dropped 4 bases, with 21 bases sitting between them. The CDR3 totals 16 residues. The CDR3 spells CASSLGTRTEVYGYTF. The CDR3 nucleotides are TGTGCCAGCAGCCTAGGGACACGTACGGAGGTCTATGGCTACACCTTC.

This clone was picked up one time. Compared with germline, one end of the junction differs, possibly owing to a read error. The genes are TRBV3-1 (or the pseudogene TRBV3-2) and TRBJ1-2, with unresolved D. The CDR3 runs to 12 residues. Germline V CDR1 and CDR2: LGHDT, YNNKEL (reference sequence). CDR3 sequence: CASSQRGPAVYF. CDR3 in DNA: TGTGCCAGCAGCCAAAGAGGCCCCGCGGTCTACTTC.

The CDR3 DNA sequence: TGTGCCAGCAGCTTGGGTGGAATGGGGGGGCTGGTCGGGGAGCTGTTTTTT. Translating it yields CASSLGGMGGLVGELFF. The chain couples TRBV7-2 to TRBJ2-2; TRBD2 is a possible D gene (7 bases). Per germline, CDR1 SGHTA and CDR2 FQGNSA. The V and J ends lost 3 bases and 7 bases respectively, with 21 bases between them. The CDR3 has 17 amino acids.

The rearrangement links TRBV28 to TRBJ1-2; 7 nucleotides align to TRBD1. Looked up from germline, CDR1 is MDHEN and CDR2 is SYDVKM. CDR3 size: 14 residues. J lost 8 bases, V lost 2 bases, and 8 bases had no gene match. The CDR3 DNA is TGTGCCAGCAGTTTAGTCAACAGGGGCCTCGGCTACACCTTC. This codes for CASSLVNRGLGYTF.